This record looks at one TCR beta chain sequence and its context. Its cognate antigen is unknown. Regarding time point: blood 2 weeks post-SBRT. Treatment denoted: 15 Gy SBRT to primary tumor, nephrectomy 4 weeks later. V was clipped by 1 base and J by 0 bases, with 5 bases between them. The CDR3 totals 14 residues. The germline V gene encodes CDR1 SGHDT and CDR2 YYEEEE. The data originate from a study of radiation and T cells in renal cell carcinoma. General study points: Baseline intratumoral clonotype presence is unknown without pretreatment biopsies.

Profiling relied on immunoSEQ multiplex PCR, and the TCRdb table lists in-frame clones only, not all of them. The table includes 120,000 or so clones, around four fifths detected once. Material: blood, obtained from a patient whose treatment included radiotherapy and nephrectomy. This rearrangement joins TRBV5-6 to TRBJ1-5, with D uncertain. The receptor was isolated from a woman aged 60-70 years with renal cell carcinoma. For the CDR3, the DNA is TGTGCCAGCAGCTTGAAGGTTAGCAATCAGCCCCAGCATTTT. Encoded protein: CASSLKVSNQPQHF.